These T cell receptor beta chains were read from a single sample in a study of OX40 agonist ivuxolimab in advanced cancers. Assay: immunoSEQ multiplex PCR; the TCRdb copy retains only in-frame clones and omits some. The sample holds 65,000 to 85,000 clones; more than 80% are singletons and the top ten take about 2.3%. The sample was CD4+ or CD8+ T cells sorted from blood, taken in a trial of the OX40 agonist ivuxolimab. Receptors were obtained from an adult with an advanced solid tumor such as melanoma, head and neck, liver or kidney cancer. Each CDR3 is given without its conserved first and last residue. The D gene is left open where the match is weak.

D gene	V gene	J gene	CDR3 length	CDR3 protein
-	TRBV11-1	TRBJ2-5	13	ASSLNFGARETQY
-	TRBV7-5	TRBJ2-3	14	VRSDQRGGPVDTQY
-	TRBV19	TRBJ1-1	13	ASSPARDRYTEAF
TRBD1	TRBV27	TRBJ1-4	14	ASSSPPGQGVEKLF
-	TRBV7-6	TRBJ2-1	13	ASSLGGGPYNEQF
TRBD1	TRBV28	TRBJ2-7	15	ASRPGTGILSIHEQY
-	TRBV10-3	TRBJ1-5	10	ATGRNNQPQH
TRBD1	TRBV7-2	TRBJ2-1	13	ASSLGQGQYNEQF
TRBD1	TRBV29-1	TRBJ2-1	11	SGTGTGNNEQF
-	TRBV15	TRBJ1-1	11	ATSRRANTEAF
TRBD2	TRBV2	TRBJ2-7	15	ASSAPAGGPGTYEQY
-	TRBV5-5	TRBJ2-1	10	ASNTYYNEQF
-	TRBV7-3	TRBJ2-5	11	ASSLTIKETQY
-	TRBV9	TRBJ2-3	16	ASSALSGRAQRTDTQY
TRBD2	TRBV9	TRBJ2-3	15	ASSTSGGAPSTDTQY
TRBD2	TRBV15	TRBJ2-5	15	ATSRGPSGGAGETQY
TRBD1	TRBV2	TRBJ1-6	14	ASIGTGGIYNSPLH
-	TRBV6-6	TRBJ1-5	11	ASSYVGDQPQH
-	TRBV19	TRBJ1-5	12	ASSQDRSNQPQH
-	TRBV7-2	TRBJ1-4	13	ASSLPGRGGEKLF
TRBD1	TRBV7-9	TRBJ2-7	11	ASRQQGSYEQY
-	TRBV5-1	TRBJ2-5	13	ASSLEGGPQETQY
-	TRBV5-4	TRBJ2-2	14	ASSLGVLANTGELF
TRBD1	TRBV18	TRBJ1-2	11	ASSLDRDYGYT
-	TRBV28	TRBJ2-2	13	ASSLGSSDTGELF
TRBD1	TRBV2	TRBJ2-5	13	ASATRTGTQETQY
TRBD1	TRBV5-5	TRBJ1-1	13	ASSSTGIMNTEAF
TRBD1	TRBV10-3	TRBJ2-7	12	AISPGQGINEQY
-	TRBV28	TRBJ2-6	11	ASRPGGANVLT
-	TRBV28	TRBJ1-1	12	ASSLAGLSTEAF
-	TRBV5-5	TRBJ1-4	13	ASSAGGTMYEKLF
-	TRBV6-1	TRBJ1-4	11	ASRGGAGEKLF
-	TRBV9	TRBJ2-3	11	ASSVPSTDTQY
-	TRBV25-1	TRBJ1-4	11	ASSDVEGEKLF
TRBD2	TRBV9	TRBJ2-3	15	ASSDGTSGGAADTQY
-	TRBV5-6	TRBJ1-2	10	ASSFRGNGYT
TRBD1	TRBV6-6	TRBJ1-5	13	ASCSPGQGNQPQH
TRBD2	TRBV5-1	TRBJ2-2	14	ASSSSGGAPTGELF
-	TRBV6-1	TRBJ1-1	13	ASSELGWGLTEAF
TRBD1	TRBV5-4	TRBJ2-1	13	ASSFRQGAIHEQF
-	TRBV6-5	TRBJ1-2	9	ASSSAYGYT
TRBD2	TRBV25-1	TRBJ2-5	14	ASRARTSGGAETQY
-	TRBV7-9	TRBJ1-5	11	ASSLDRGQPQH
-	TRBV5-6	TRBJ1-3	11	ASSFRRGNTIY
TRBD1	TRBV5-6	TRBJ1-2	13	ASSMWDRVNYGYT
TRBD1	TRBV25-1	TRBJ2-3	15	ASSADRGGTSTDTQY
TRBD1	TRBV10-2	TRBJ2-1	14	ASSGWGQQSYNEQF
-	TRBV19	TRBJ2-3	12	ASSIPGRTGTQY
-	TRBV5-3	TRBJ2-7	11	ARSLNSTSSSY
TRBD1	TRBV10-3	TRBJ2-5	11	AISGTGQETQY
-	TRBV6-5	TRBJ2-5	11	ASTRTDQETQY
-	TRBV6-5	TRBJ2-7	12	ASRETGKPYEQY
TRBD1	TRBV19	TRBJ1-1	12	ASTPTGDRAEAF
-	TRBV4-2	TRBJ2-7	14	ASSPYVSGNSYEQY